This TCR beta chain was retrieved from a study of blood T cell repertoires in COVID-19. Germline lookup yields CDR1 SGHTA and CDR2 FQGTGA. There are 14 residues in the CDR3. Losses at the gene ends were 5 bases for V and 2 bases for J; bases not matched to a gene: 3. Sequencing used immunoSEQ multiplex PCR; TCRdb keeps in-frame clones, though not all of them. This sample yields a few hundred thousand clones, of which approximately 82% are seen a single time; over 4.5% belongs to the top ten. The sequence came from a man in his 60s who had recovered from COVID-19. The sequenced sample was peripheral blood. The V and J genes are TRBV7-3 and TRBJ2-5; 9 bases agree with TRBD2. DNA of the CDR3: TGTGCCAGCAGCAGGACTAGCGATCAAGAGACCCAGTACTTC. Translated, it gives CASSRTSDQETQYF.